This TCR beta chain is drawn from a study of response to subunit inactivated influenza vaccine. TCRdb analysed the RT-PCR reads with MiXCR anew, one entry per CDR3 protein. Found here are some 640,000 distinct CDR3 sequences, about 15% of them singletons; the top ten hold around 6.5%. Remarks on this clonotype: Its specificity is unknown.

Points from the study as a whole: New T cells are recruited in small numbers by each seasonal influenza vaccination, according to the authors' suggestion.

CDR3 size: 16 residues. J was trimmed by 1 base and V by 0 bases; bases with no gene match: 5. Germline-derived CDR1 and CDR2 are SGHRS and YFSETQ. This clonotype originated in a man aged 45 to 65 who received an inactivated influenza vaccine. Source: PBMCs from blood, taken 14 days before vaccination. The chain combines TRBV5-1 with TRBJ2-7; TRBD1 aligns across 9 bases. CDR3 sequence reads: CASSLASGTGSYEQYF. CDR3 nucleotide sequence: TGCGCCAGCAGCTTGGCGTCCGGGACAGGGTCCTACGAGCAGTACTTC.